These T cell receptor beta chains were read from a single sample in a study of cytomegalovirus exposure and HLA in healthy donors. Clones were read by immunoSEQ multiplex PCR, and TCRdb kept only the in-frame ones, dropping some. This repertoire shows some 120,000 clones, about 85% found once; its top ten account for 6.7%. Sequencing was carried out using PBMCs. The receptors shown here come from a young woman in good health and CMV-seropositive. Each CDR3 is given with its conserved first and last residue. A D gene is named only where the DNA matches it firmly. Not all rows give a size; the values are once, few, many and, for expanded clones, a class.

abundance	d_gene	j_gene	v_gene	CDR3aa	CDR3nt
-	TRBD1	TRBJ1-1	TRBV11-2	CASSTDRGTEAFF	TGTGCCAGCAGCACGGACAGGGGAACTGAAGCTTTCTTT
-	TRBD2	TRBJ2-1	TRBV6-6	CASSPGLAAYNEQFF	TGTGCCAGCAGTCCCGGACTAGCGGCCTACAATGAGCAGTTCTTC
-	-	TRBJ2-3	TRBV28	CASSPPGQGPTDTQYF	TGTGCCAGCAGCCCCCCGGGACAAGGACCCACAGATACGCAGTATTTT
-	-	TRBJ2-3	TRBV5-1	CASSPPRDSSTDTQYF	TGCGCCAGCAGCCCACCACGGGACTCCAGCACAGATACGCAGTATTTT
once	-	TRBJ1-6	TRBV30	CAWSVQFNNSPLHF	TGTGCCTGGAGTGTCCAGTTTAATAATTCACCCCTCCACTTT
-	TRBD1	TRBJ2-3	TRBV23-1	CASSPLGQGAPGVGDTQYF	TGCGCCAGCAGTCCCCTGGGACAGGGGGCGCCCGGGGTAGGGGATACGCAGTATTTT
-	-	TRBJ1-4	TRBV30	CAWDRTNEKLFF	TGTGCCTGGGACAGGACTAATGAAAAACTGTTTTTT
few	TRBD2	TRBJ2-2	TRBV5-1	CASSPLTRTSVDTGELFF	TGCGCCAGCAGCCCCCTAACCCGGACTAGCGTTGACACCGGGGAGCTGTTTTTT
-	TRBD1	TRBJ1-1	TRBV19	CASSTQGARGSTFF	TGTGCCAGTAGTACACAGGGGGCGCGGGGTAGTACTTTCTTT
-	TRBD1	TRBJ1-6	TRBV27	CASRGTGVEPLHF	TGTGCCAGCAGAGGGACAGGGGTGGAGCCCCTCCACTTT
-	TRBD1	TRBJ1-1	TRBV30	CAWSFSRTGGYTEAFF	TGTGCCTGGAGTTTTTCCAGGACAGGGGGCTACACTGAAGCTTTCTTT
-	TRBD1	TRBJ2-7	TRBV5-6	CASSSTGTGGVIPYEQYF	TGTGCCAGCAGCTCCACCGGGACAGGGGGCGTCATACCCTACGAGCAGTACTTC
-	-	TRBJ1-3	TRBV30	CAWRIWGEGTGNTIYF	TGTGCCTGGAGGATCTGGGGGGAGGGAACAGGAAACACCATATATTTT
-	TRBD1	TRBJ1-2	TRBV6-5	CASSYLDRLVDGYTF	TGTGCCAGCAGTTACTTGGACAGGCTCGTCGATGGCTACACCTTC
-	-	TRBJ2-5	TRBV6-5	CASSYNGRETQYF	TGTGCCAGCAGTTACAATGGGCGAGAGACCCAGTACTTC
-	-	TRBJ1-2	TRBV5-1	CASSPLPTGTVNYGYTF	TGCGCCAGCAGCCCTCTACCCACCGGGACTGTAAACTATGGCTACACCTTC
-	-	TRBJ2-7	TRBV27	CASSLAGYEQYF	TGTGCCAGCAGTTTGGCGGGCTACGAGCAGTACTTC
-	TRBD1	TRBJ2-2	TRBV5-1	CASSFSQGAVTGELFF	TGCGCCAGCAGCTTCTCACAGGGGGCGGTCACCGGGGAGCTGTTTTTT
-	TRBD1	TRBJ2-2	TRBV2	CASSEATGTGVVSGTGELFF	TGTGCCAGCAGTGAAGCAACCGGGACAGGAGTAGTAAGTGGCACCGGGGAGCTGTTTTTT
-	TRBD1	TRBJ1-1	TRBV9	CASSVGTLGGRAEAFF	TGTGCCAGCAGCGTAGGCACCTTAGGGGGCCGGGCTGAAGCTTTCTTT
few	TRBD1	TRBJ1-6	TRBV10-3	CAISQQQGAHSPLHF	TGTGCCATCAGTCAACAACAGGGGGCTCATTCACCCCTCCACTTT
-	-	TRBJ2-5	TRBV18	CASSPGQYETQYF	TGTGCCAGCTCACCGGGGCAGTATGAGACCCAGTACTTC
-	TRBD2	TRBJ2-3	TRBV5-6	CASSLGLAGGTDTQYF	TGTGCCAGCAGCCTGGGACTAGCGGGGGGCACAGATACGCAGTATTTT
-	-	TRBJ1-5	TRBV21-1	CASSNHHSWGDLHQPQHF	TGTGCCAGCAGCAACCACCATTCCTGGGGGGACCTACATCAGCCCCAGCATTTT
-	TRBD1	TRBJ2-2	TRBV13	CASSLYRDRVTGELFF	TGTGCCAGCAGCTTATACCGGGACAGGGTAACCGGGGAGCTGTTTTTT
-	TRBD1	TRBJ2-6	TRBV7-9	CSSRWAEGATPGANVLTF	TGTTCCAGCAGGTGGGCTGAGGGGGCCACCCCGGGGGCCAACGTCCTGACTTTC
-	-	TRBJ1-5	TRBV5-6	CASSPGGGLANQPQHF	TGTGCCAGCAGCCCCGGCGGGGGGCTAGCTAATCAGCCCCAGCATTTT
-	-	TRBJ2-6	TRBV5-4	CASSPRLQGSGANVLTF	TGTGCCAGCAGCCCAAGATTGCAGGGTTCGGGGGCCAACGTCCTGACTTTC
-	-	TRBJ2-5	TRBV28	CASSSPGQETQYF	TGTGCCAGCAGTTCCCCGGGTCAAGAGACCCAGTACTTC